This T cell receptor (beta chain) stems from a study of untreated major depressive disorder. Study results and caveats: TRBV05-01 (Vbeta 5.1) usage was higher in CD4+ T cells of depressed patients than controls. Generalizability is limited by the comparatively small study sample.

Some clones are missing from TCRdb's copy, which holds only in-frame ones; the method was immunoSEQ multiplex PCR. The sample yields 15,000 to 25,000 clones, roughly 84% seen once. On this clone itself: Its antigen is still unknown.

Trimming removed 0 bases at V and 2 bases at J, with 9 bases between. CDR3 size: 15 residues. Germline V lookup: CDR1 SGHDT, CDR2 YYEEEE. All participants were of European descent. Donors lacked major illness, comorbidities, regular medication, drug use, or heavy drinking. The sequence was collected from a woman in her 30s in good health. The sample was CD4+ T cells from PBMCs. J is TRBJ1-3 and V is TRBV5-6; D may be TRBD1 (6 bases). The CDR3 sequence is CASSLGGGTGNTIYF. The CDR3 region has the DNA TGTGCCAGCAGCTTGGGAGGGGGGACTGGAAACACCATATATTTT. Supplemented by reference TRBV5-6 and TRBJ1-3, the full variable domain reads DAGVTQSPTHLIKTRGQQVTLRCSPKSGHDTVSWYQQALGQGPQFIFQYYEEEERQRGNFPDRFSGHQFPNYSSELNVNALLLGDSALYLCASSLGGGTGNTIYFGEGSWLTVV.